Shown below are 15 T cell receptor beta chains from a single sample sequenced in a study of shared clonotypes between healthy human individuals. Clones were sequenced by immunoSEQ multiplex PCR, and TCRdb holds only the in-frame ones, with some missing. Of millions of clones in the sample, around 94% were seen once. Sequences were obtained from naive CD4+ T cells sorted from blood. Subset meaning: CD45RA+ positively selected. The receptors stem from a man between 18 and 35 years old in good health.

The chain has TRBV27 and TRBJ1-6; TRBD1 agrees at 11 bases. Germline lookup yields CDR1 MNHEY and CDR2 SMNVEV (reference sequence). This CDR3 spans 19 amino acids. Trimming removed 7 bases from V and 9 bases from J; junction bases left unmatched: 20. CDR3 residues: CASILPDRGPFPGFSPLHF. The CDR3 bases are TGTGCCAGCATCCTACCGGACAGGGGGCCATTCCCCGGATTTTCACCCCTCCACTTT.

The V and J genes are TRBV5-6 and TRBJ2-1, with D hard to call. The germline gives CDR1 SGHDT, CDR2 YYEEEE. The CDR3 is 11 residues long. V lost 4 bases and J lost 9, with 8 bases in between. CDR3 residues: CASSRDGEQFF. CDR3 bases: TGTGCCAGCAGCAGGGATGGTGAGCAGTTCTTC.

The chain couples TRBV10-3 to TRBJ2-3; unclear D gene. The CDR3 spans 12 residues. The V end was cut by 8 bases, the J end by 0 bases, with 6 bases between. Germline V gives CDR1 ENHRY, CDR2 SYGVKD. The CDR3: CAIGQSTDTQYF. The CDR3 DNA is TGTGCCATCGGGCAGAGCACAGATACGCAGTATTTT.

CDR3 in DNA: TGTGCCAGCAGTTTGGCGGGGTCCCCTGGAAACACCATATATTTT. Encoded protein: CASSLAGSPGNTIYF. The rearrangement joins TRBV27 to TRBJ1-3; no reliable D call. This CDR3 region has 15 residues. Germline-derived CDR1 and CDR2 are MNHEY and SMNVEV (reference sequence). Trimming cost V 3 bases and J 2 bases, with 11 bases left between them.

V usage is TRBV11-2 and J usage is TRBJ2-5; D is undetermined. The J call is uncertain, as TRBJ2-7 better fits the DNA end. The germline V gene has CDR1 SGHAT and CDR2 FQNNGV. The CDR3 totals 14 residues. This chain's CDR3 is CASSLHGSPYEQYF. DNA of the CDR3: TGTGCCAGCAGCTTACATGGCAGCCCCTACGAGCAGTACTTC.

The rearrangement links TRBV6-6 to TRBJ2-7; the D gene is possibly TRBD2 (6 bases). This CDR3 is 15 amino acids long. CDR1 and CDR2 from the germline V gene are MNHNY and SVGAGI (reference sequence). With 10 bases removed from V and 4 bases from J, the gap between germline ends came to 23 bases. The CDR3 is CATLYPGGEGYEQYF. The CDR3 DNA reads TGTGCCACTTTGTACCCCGGCGGGGAAGGGTACGAGCAGTACTTC.

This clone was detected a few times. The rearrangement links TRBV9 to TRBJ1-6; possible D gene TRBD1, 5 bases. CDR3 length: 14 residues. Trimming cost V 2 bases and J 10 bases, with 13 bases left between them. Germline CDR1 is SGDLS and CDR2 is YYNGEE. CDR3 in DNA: TGTGCCAGCAGCGTCGGGGGGTTCCGGTCACCCCTCCACTTT. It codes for CASSVGGFRSPLHF.

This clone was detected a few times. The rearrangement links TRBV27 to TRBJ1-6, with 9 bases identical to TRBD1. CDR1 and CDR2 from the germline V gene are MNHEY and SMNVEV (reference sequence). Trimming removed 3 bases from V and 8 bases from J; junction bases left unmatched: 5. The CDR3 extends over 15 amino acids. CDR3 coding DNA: TGTGCCAGCAGTTTCCGGGACAGGGAGGATTCACCCCTCCACTTT. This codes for CASSFRDREDSPLHF.

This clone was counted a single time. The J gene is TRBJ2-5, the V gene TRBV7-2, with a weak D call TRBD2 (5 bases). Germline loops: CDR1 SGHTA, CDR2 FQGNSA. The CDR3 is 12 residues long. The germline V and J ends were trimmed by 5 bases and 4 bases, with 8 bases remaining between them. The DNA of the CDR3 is TGTGCCAGCAGCCACGGAGGAGAGACCCAGTACTTC. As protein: CASSHGGETQYF.

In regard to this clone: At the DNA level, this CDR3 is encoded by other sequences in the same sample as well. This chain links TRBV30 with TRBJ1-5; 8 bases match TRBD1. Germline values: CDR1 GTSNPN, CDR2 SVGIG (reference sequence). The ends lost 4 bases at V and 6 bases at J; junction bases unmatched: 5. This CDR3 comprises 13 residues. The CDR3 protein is CAWTGQGGQPQHF. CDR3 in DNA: TGTGCCTGGACTGGACAGGGAGGTCAGCCCCAGCATTTT. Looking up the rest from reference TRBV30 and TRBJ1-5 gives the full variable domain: SQTIHQWPATLVQPVGSPLSLECTVEGTSNPNLYWYRQAAGRGLQLLFYSVGIGQISSEVPQNLSASRPQDRQFILSSKKLLLSDSGFYLCAWTGQGGQPQHFGDGTRLSIL.

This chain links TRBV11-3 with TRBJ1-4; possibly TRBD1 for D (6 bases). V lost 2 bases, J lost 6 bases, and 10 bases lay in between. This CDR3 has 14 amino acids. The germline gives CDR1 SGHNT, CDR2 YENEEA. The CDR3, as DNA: TGTGCCAGCAGCTTAACCAGGGGTTATGAAAAACTGTTTTTT. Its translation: CASSLTRGYEKLFF.

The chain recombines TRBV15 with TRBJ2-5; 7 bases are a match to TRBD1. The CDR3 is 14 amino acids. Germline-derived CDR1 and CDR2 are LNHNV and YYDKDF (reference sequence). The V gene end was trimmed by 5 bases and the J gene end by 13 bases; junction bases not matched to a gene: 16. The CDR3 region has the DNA TGTGCCACCAGCTACCGGGACAGCAGGTCGGTACGGTACTTC. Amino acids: CATSYRDSRSVRYF.

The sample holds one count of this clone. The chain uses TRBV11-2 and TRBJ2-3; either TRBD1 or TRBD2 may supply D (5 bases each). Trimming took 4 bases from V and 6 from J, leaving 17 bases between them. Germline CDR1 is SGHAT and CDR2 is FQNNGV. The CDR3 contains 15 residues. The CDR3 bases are TGTGCCAGCAGCTCAACCCTCCCAGGGAGCGATACGCAGTATTTT. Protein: CASSSTLPGSDTQYF.

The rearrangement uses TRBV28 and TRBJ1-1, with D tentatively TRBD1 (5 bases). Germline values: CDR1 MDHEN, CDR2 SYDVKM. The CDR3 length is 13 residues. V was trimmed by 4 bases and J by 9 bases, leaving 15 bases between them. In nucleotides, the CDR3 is TGTGCCAGCAGTTCCGACAGTCACGTACAAGCTTTCTTT. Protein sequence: CASSSDSHVQAFF.

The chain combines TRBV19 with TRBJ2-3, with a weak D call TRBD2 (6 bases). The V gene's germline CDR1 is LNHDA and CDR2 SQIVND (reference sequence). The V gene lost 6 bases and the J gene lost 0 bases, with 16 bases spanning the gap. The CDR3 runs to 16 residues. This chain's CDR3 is CASRAGKGASTDTQYF. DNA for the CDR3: TGTGCCAGTAGGGCGGGGAAGGGCGCTAGCACAGATACGCAGTATTTT.